The present TCR beta chain was sequenced within a study of blood T cell repertoires in COVID-19. Study information: Sources were T cells, B-cell-depleted T cells, or PBMCs; the material itself was cDNA or gDNA.

This clone was detected a few times. Germline V gives CDR1 SGHDT, CDR2 YYEEEE. This CDR3 has 14 residues. V was cut by 0 bases and J by 1 base, with 6 bases left in between. In the source study's methods: From reference gene primer amplification, estimates of nucleated cell counts were derived. Clones were sequenced by immunoSEQ multiplex PCR, and TCRdb holds only the in-frame ones, with some missing. Clonal size and the V and J genes are those of that table, whereas D and trimming came from the DNA. The sample records tens of thousands of clones, approximately 85% being singletons. The TCR was taken from a human donor in a cohort sampled during active COVID-19. The sequenced sample was peripheral blood. The genes are TRBV5-6 and TRBJ2-3; D gene ambiguous. The CDR3 region has the DNA TGTGCCAGCAGCTTGGCCCCTGGCACAGATACGCAGTATTTT. As protein: CASSLAPGTDTQYF.